The entry that follows covers one TCR beta chain sequence. Its antigen remains unidentified. The source of the sample is a study of T cell responses to AZD1222 COVID-19 vaccine. Sequencing used immunoSEQ multiplex PCR; TCRdb keeps in-frame clones, though not all of them. Here the sample spans over 130,000 clones, more than 80% being singletons. The study's findings and limits: Mostly white British, mostly female donors; authors suggested clonal diversity may be underestimated.

Combined were second doses at about 4 or about 12 weeks. Germline CDR1 and CDR2: MGHRA and YSYEKL. V shed 3 bases and J shed 4 bases, with 5 bases lying between them. This CDR3 comprises 12 residues. The rearrangement joins TRBV4-1 to TRBJ2-3; D call uncertain. The receptor's source is an adult who received the AZD1222 COVID-19 vaccine. This material consisted of peripheral blood, taken 28 days after the second AZD1222 dose. The CDR3 coding sequence is TGCGCCAGCAGCCAGCCTTCAGATACGCAGTATTTT. Protein sequence: CASSQPSDTQYF.